The clone carrying this T cell receptor (beta chain) was seen many times. The people who gave samples were healthy Caucasians from Russia, aged roughly 6 to 100. Per-sample yields of isolated PBMCs were at least 7 million. This sample was taken from a study of blood T cells in healthy people across ages. Study as a whole: Per two T cells, template switching captured roughly one barcoded beta molecule.

CDR1 and CDR2 from the germline V gene are SNHLY and FYNNEI. The CDR3 totals 13 residues. Trimming removed 5 bases from V and 6 bases from J; junction bases left unmatched: 3. Primed by a sample-barcoded 5' primer and a J-beta primer mix, a second PCR proceeded for roughly 7 to 11 cycles. Each CDR3 protein is one row after TCRdb ran MiXCR on the 5' RACE reads. The sample records around 820,000 distinct CDR3 sequences, roughly 25% being singletons. Separately, the same data were catalogued under a study of T cells of mothers and their children.

V is TRBV2 and J is TRBJ2-2; TRBD2 agrees at 7 bases. The sample consisted of blood. The sequence was collected from a boy under 18 in good health. Written as DNA, the CDR3 is TGTGCCAGCAGTAAGGGACTACCCGGGGAGCTGTTTTTT. Protein: CASSKGLPGELFF.